A single sample gave rise to the 28 T cell receptor beta chains below, sequenced in a study of blood T cell repertoires in COVID-19. Assay: immunoSEQ multiplex PCR; the TCRdb copy retains only in-frame clones and omits some. Of fewer than 45,000 clones in the sample, approximately 80% are singletons; the top ten hold about 15%. The sequencing sample was made of peripheral blood. The source is a human donor in a cohort sampled during active COVID-19.

The chain employs TRBV7-9 and TRBJ1-5; unclear D gene. The germline V gene has CDR1 SEHNR and CDR2 FQNEAQ (reference sequence). The CDR3 extends over 12 amino acids. V shed 5 bases and J shed 3 bases, with 5 bases lying between them. As DNA, the CDR3 is TGTGCCAGCAGCCAGGACAATCAGCCCCAGCATTTT. This encodes CASSQDNQPQHF.

The rearrangement links TRBV5-1 to TRBJ1-4, with 8 bases fitting TRBD1. Per the germline V gene, CDR1 is SGHRS and CDR2 is YFSETQ. V lost 6 bases and J lost 8; bases outside the gene matches: 9. The CDR3 consists of 14 residues. The DNA of the CDR3 is TGCGCCAGCAAAACCGGGACAGGAGGGGAAAAACTGTTTTTT. This encodes CASKTGTGGEKLFF.

The chain is built from TRBV2 and TRBJ1-5; D is possibly TRBD1 (5 bases). V lost 3 bases, J lost 1 base, and 10 bases lay in between. Germline-derived CDR1 and CDR2 are SNHLY and FYNNEI. The CDR3 sequence is 15 residues long. The CDR3 nucleotides are TGTGCCAGCAGTGATTGGGGCCGGAGCAATCAGCCCCAGCATTTT. Translation: CASSDWGRSNQPQHF.

V usage is TRBV5-1 and J usage is TRBJ2-2, with D tentatively TRBD1 (5 bases). V was clipped by 1 base and J by 4 bases, with 11 bases between them. The CDR3 has 15 amino acids. Per the germline V gene, CDR1 is SGHRS and CDR2 is YFSETQ. The CDR3 DNA reads as TGCGCCAGCAGCTTGTCGCAGGGAAGCACCGGGGAGCTGTTTTTT. Residues: CASSLSQGSTGELFF.

This chain connects TRBV6-4 to TRBJ1-2; possibly TRBD1 for D (6 bases). This CDR3 has 15 residues. CDR1 and CDR2 (germline): MRHNA, SNTAGT. V lost 0 bases and J 5 bases, leaving 13 bases between the germline ends. CDR3 residues: CASSDSAGESYGYTF. CDR3 DNA: TGTGCCAGCAGTGACTCTGCAGGGGAAAGTTATGGCTACACCTTC.

In its sample, this clone was seen once. V and J are TRBV7-6 and TRBJ2-3; TRBD2 agrees at 7 bases. Germline V CDR1 and CDR2: SGHVS, FNYEAQ. V dropped 1 base and J dropped 5; count of bases not matched to a gene: 9. There are 16 residues in the CDR3. The CDR3 nucleotides read TGTGCCAGCAGCTTAGGCGGCGGGGGAAGAGGAGATACGCAGTATTTT. Amino acids: CASSLGGGGRGDTQYF.

This chain joins TRBV2 and TRBJ1-4; 8 bases map to TRBD1. Germline CDR1 and CDR2: SNHLY and FYNNEI. The CDR3 covers 15 residues. Unmatched junction bases numbered 6, after V lost 1 base and J lost 8 bases. The CDR3 spells CASSEEDRVGEKLFF. The CDR3 coding sequence is TGTGCCAGCAGTGAAGAGGACAGGGTCGGGGAAAAACTGTTTTTT.

The chain links TRBV5-1 to TRBJ2-5; D unresolved. V was clipped by 10 bases and J by 5 bases, with 9 bases between them. CDR3 size: 10 residues. CDR1 and CDR2 from the germline V gene are SGHRS and YFSETQ. DNA of the CDR3: TGCGCCCACCAACGGGAGACCCAGTACTTC. It specifies CAHQRETQYF.

The chain links TRBV28 to TRBJ2-6; 8 nucleotides align to TRBD1. Trimming removed 11 bases from V and 0 bases from J; junction bases left unmatched: 15. This CDR3 region has 18 residues. Germline values: CDR1 MDHEN, CDR2 SYDVKM. This CDR3 reads CARRSVRTGSSGANVLTF. CDR3 DNA sequence: TGTGCCCGAAGATCGGTCCGGACAGGGAGCTCTGGGGCCAACGTCCTGACTTTC.

This clone was seen once. The chain joins TRBV5-1 to TRBJ1-2; 12 bases match TRBD1. CDR3 size: 13 residues. The germline gives CDR1 SGHRS, CDR2 YFSETQ. V trimming: 3 bases; J trimming: 10 bases; junction bases outside the gene matches: 4. The CDR3 DNA is TGCGCCAGCAGCTCGGCGGGACAGGGGGCCTACACCTTC. Translating gives CASSSAGQGAYTF.

With respect to this clone: The junction shows a germline mismatch at one end, possibly a read error. V gene TRBV30 combines with J gene TRBJ1-2; D remains ambiguous. Germline V gives CDR1 GTSNPN, CDR2 SVGIG (reference sequence). The CDR3 is 12 residues long. The CDR3 DNA sequence: TGTGCCTGGAGTGTAAGCCCCTATCGCTACACCTTC. Protein: CAWSVSPYRYTF.

V usage is TRBV3-1 (or the pseudogene TRBV3-2) and J usage is TRBJ2-3, with D possibly being TRBD1 (5 bases). Looked up from germline, CDR1 is LGHDT and CDR2 is YNNKEL (reference sequence). The CDR3 has 12 residues. Trimming removed 8 bases at V and 1 base at J, with 7 bases between. Here the CDR3 DNA reads TGTGCCAGCGGGGCAGGCACAGATACGCAGTATTTT. As protein: CASGAGTDTQYF.

This sequence joins TRBV7-3 and TRBJ1-4; D gene unclear. CDR3 length: 16 amino acids. Germline loops: CDR1 SGHTA, CDR2 FQGTGA. Trimming removed 2 bases at V and 8 bases at J, with 18 bases between. The CDR3 is CASSLRGPGSGEKLFF. CDR3 coding DNA: TGTGCCAGCAGCTTACGTGGTCCGGGGTCCGGCGAAAAACTGTTTTTT.

The V call is TRBV27, the J call TRBJ1-5, with 7 bases lining up with TRBD1. This CDR3 has 13 residues. CDR1 is MNHEY, CDR2 SMNVEV, per germline (reference sequence). With 5 bases clipped from V and 11 bases from J, the junction kept 9 bases outside the gene matches. CDR3 amino acids: CASSKMIGTAQHF. CDR3 nucleotide sequence: TGTGCCAGCAGTAAAATGATAGGGACAGCCCAGCATTTT.

The CDR3 sequence: CASSYSPELGYTF. For the CDR3, the DNA is TGTGCCAGCAGTTACAGCCCCGAGCTTGGCTACACCTTC. The chain links TRBV6-5 to TRBJ1-2; no firm D call. Germline values: CDR1 MNHEY, CDR2 SVGAGI. Trimming cost V 2 bases and J 7 bases, with 11 bases left between them. The CDR3 runs to 13 residues.

This sequence joins TRBV5-5 and TRBJ1-6; a weak D match, TRBD1 (5 bases). V lost 2 bases and J 13 bases, leaving 13 bases between the germline ends. In germline, CDR1 is SGHKS, CDR2 YYEKEE (reference sequence). The CDR3 loop spans 13 amino acids. The CDR3 sequence is CASSFRDSGPLHF. The CDR3 nucleotides are TGTGCCAGCAGCTTTAGGGACTCGGGTCCCCTCCACTTT.

The chain is built from TRBV11-2 and TRBJ2-5; a weak D match, TRBD2 (8 bases). CDR1 is SGHAT, CDR2 FQNNGV, per germline. Trimming left V 4 bases short and J 5 bases short, with 20 bases between. This CDR3 has 16 residues. The CDR3 DNA follows: TGTGCCAGCAGCTGGAGGGGGCGGGGGGCATCGGAGACCCAGTACTTC. Translating gives CASSWRGRGASETQYF.

CDR3 nucleotides: TGTGCCAGCAGCTCCCGGGGTCCGAAAGAGACCCAGTACTTC. It is translated as CASSSRGPKETQYF. The chain is built from TRBV2 and TRBJ2-5, with a weak D call TRBD2 (5 bases). This CDR3 is built from 14 residues. From germline, CDR1 is SNHLY and CDR2 FYNNEI. Deletions cut 6 bases from V and 3 bases from J, with 14 bases between.

The CDR3 DNA reads TGTGCCAGTAGACTGCCAGGGTCCCCTTTCGGTGGCTACACCTTC. Amino acid sequence: CASRLPGSPFGGYTF. V gene TRBV19 combines with J gene TRBJ1-2; TRBD1 might be the D (5 bases). This CDR3 contains 15 residues. The germline V gene has CDR1 LNHDA and CDR2 SQIVND (reference sequence). Trimming stripped 6 bases from V and 7 bases from J, with 21 bases between.

The chain recombines TRBV7-2 with TRBJ1-1, with 7 bases fitting TRBD1. Trimming removed 3 bases from V and 6 bases from J; junction bases left unmatched: 4. From germline, CDR1 is SGHTA and CDR2 FQGNSA. This CDR3 contains 13 residues. Written as DNA, the CDR3 is TGTGCCAGCAGCTTGACAGGGCGGGCTGAAGCTTTCTTT. As protein: CASSLTGRAEAFF.

The chain combines TRBV30 with TRBJ2-7; TRBD1 agrees at 9 bases. The V gene's germline CDR1 is GTSNPN and CDR2 SVGIG (reference sequence). V gave up 3 bases and J gave up 5 bases; unmatched junction bases: 11. The CDR3 sequence is 15 residues long. The CDR3 DNA follows: TGTGCCTGGAGCCATTTCACCGGGACAGGGAACGAGCAGTACTTC. This gives the protein CAWSHFTGTGNEQYF.

The chain is built from TRBV6-5 and TRBJ2-3; perhaps TRBD1 as D (7 bases). The CDR3 contains 13 residues. V shed 6 bases and J shed 5 bases, with 12 bases lying between them. Germline CDR1 MNHEY, CDR2 SVGAGI. The CDR3 bases are TGTGCCAGCAGGAGACAGGGAGGAGATACGCAGTATTTT. Translating it yields CASRRQGGDTQYF.

This chain joins TRBV7-3 and TRBJ2-3; 10 bases fit TRBD2. The CDR3 spans 15 residues. Unmatched junction bases numbered 2, after V lost 5 bases and J lost 0 bases. Germline CDR1 is SGHTA and CDR2 is FQGTGA. DNA of the CDR3: TGTGCCAGCAGCCTACTAGCGGGAAGCACAGATACGCAGTATTTT. It specifies CASSLLAGSTDTQYF.

The chain combines TRBV5-6 with TRBJ2-3, with D maybe TRBD1 (5 bases). The CDR3 covers 13 residues. Germline CDR1 reads SGHDT; CDR2 reads YYEEEE. Trimming took 0 bases from V and 9 from J, leaving 11 bases between them. CDR3 sequence reads: CASSLAGQPTQYF. The DNA for the CDR3 is TGTGCCAGCAGCTTGGCAGGGCAGCCAACGCAGTATTTT.

Here the CDR3 reads CASSVVASRFYNEQFF. Written as DNA, the CDR3 is TGTGCCAGCAGTGTGGTGGCTAGCCGATTCTATAATGAGCAGTTCTTC. This chain joins TRBV6-6 and TRBJ2-1, with D perhaps TRBD2 (5 bases). The germline gives CDR1 MNHNY, CDR2 SVGAGI (reference sequence). This CDR3 is 16 amino acids long. Trimming removed 5 bases at V and 7 bases at J, with 21 bases between.

As DNA, the CDR3 is TGTGCCAGCACCCTCATCGGGAGACAGCACTTAAAAGAGACCCAGTACTTC. Encoded protein: CASTLIGRQHLKETQYF. V is TRBV27 and J is TRBJ2-5; D might be TRBD2 (6 bases). V lost 7 bases and J 3 bases, leaving 24 bases between the germline ends. The germline gives CDR1 MNHEY, CDR2 SMNVEV (reference sequence). The CDR3 covers 17 residues.

CDR3 region: CASSVSRTDTQYF. Written as DNA, the CDR3 is TGTGCCAGCAGTGTTAGTAGAACAGATACGCAGTATTTT. This chain joins TRBV2 and TRBJ2-3; D gene unclear. CDR1 SNHLY and CDR2 FYNNEI come from the germline V gene. The V gene lost 4 bases and the J gene lost 3 bases, with 8 bases spanning the gap. The CDR3 extends over 13 amino acids.

The chain employs TRBV7-9 and TRBJ1-2; D unclear. Trimming pared 8 bases from V and 7 bases from J, leaving 17 bases between. This CDR3 region has 13 residues. The germline V gene has CDR1 SEHNR and CDR2 FQNEAQ (reference sequence). The chain's CDR3 is CASARERGIGYTF. CDR3 in DNA: TGTGCCAGCGCCCGAGAGAGAGGGATTGGCTACACCTTC.